This T cell receptor (beta chain) was recovered during a study of blood T cell repertoires in COVID-19. The CDR3 covers 16 residues. Germline V gives CDR1 SGHTS, CDR2 YDEGEE. Trimming shortened V by 4 bases and J by 1 base, and 12 bases separated the two germline ends. Original methodology: Amplification of reference gene primers was used by the study to estimate nucleated cell counts. The table came from immunoSEQ multiplex PCR; TCRdb's copy has only in-frame clones and leaves some out. Clone size and the V and J calls come from that table; the DNA yielded D and trimming. Here the sample spans about 70,000 clones, under 85% being singletons.

Source material: peripheral blood. The receptor comes from a human donor in a cohort sampled during active COVID-19. V is TRBV5-8 and J is TRBJ1-6; unclear D gene. CDR3 DNA sequence: TGTGCCAGCAGCATTCTTGCTCGGTCCTATAATTCACCCCTCCACTTT. Translating it yields CASSILARSYNSPLHF. Together with reference TRBV5-8 and TRBJ1-6, the CDR3 gives the full variable domain: EAGVTQSPTHLIKTRGQQATLRCSPISGHTSVYWYQQALGLGLQFLLWYDEGEERNRGNFPPRFSGRQFPNYSSELNVNALELEDSALYLCASSILARSYNSPLHFGNGTRLTVT.